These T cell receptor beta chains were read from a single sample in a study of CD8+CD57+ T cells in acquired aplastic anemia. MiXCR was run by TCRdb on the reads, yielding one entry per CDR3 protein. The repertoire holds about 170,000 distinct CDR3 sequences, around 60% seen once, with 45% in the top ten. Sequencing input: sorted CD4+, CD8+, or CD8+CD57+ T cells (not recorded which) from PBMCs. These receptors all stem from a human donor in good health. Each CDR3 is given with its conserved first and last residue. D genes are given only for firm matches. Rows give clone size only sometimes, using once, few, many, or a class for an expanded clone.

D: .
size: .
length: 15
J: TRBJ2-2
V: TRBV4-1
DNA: TGCGCCAGCAGCCAAGCTGCCCTTAACACCGGGGAGCTGTTTTTT
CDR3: CASSQAALNTGELFF

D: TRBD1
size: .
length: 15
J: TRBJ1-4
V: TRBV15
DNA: TGTGCCACTACCATCAGGGGGGTAACTAATGAAAAACTGTTTTTT
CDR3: CATTIRGVTNEKLFF

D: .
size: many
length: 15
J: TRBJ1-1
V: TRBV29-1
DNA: TGCAGCGTTGAACCCCAGATGAAACACACCTCTGAAGCTTTCTTT
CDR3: CSVEPQMKHTSEAFF

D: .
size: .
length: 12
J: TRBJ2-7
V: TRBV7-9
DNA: TGTGCCAGCAGCTTAGGCCAGGGCCGGCAGTACTTC
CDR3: CASSLGQGRQYF

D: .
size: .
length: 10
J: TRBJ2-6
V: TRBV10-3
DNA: TGTGCAACCGGGGCCAACGTCCTGACTTTC
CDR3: CATGANVLTF

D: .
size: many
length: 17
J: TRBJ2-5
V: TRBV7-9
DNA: TGTGCCAGCAGCTTAGGGGTTAGCGGCGTCACCCAAGAGACCCAGTACTTC
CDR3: CASSLGVSGVTQETQYF

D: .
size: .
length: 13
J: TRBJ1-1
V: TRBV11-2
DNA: TGTGCCAGCAGCTTAGAAAGGAGAACTGAAGCTTTCTTT
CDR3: CASSLERRTEAFF

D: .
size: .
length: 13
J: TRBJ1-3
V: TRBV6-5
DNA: TGTGCCAGCAGTACCCGGGACACGAACACCATATATTTT
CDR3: CASSTRDTNTIYF

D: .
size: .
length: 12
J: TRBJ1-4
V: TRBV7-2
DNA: TGTGCCAGCAGCTTGTCTTGGGGAAAACTGTTTTTT
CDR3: CASSLSWGKLFF

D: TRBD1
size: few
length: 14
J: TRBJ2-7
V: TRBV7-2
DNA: TGTGCCAGCAGCTTTGGGACAGTCTCCTACGAGCAGTACTTC
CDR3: CASSFGTVSYEQYF

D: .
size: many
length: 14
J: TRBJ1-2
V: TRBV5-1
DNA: TGCGCCAGCAGCCCGGACCGGTGGTCAAGTGGCTACACCTTC
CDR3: CASSPDRWSSGYTF

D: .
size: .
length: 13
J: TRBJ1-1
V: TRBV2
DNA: TGTGCCAGCAGAGCGAGTGTGCATACTGAAGCTTTCTTT
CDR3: CASRASVHTEAFF

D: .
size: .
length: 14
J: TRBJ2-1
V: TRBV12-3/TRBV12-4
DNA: TGTGCCAGCGGCAACCCACCCACCTCCTATGAGCAGTTCTTC
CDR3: CASGNPPTSYEQFF

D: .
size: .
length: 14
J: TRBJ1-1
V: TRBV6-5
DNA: TGTGCCAGCAGTTACTCGGCGGTGAACACTGAAGCTTTCTTT
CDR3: CASSYSAVNTEAFF

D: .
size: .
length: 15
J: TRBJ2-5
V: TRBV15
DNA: TGTGCCACCACCTACCGGGCTAGCTTCGGGGAGACCCAGTACTTC
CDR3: CATTYRASFGETQYF

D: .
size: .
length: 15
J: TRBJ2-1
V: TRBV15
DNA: TGTGCCGCCGCTTGGGGGGAAAGCTCCTACAATGAGCAGTTCTTC
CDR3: CAAAWGESSYNEQFF

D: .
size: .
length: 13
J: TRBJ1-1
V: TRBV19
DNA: TGTGCCAGTAGTTCTGGGATTATCACTGAAGCTTTCTTT
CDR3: CASSSGIITEAFF

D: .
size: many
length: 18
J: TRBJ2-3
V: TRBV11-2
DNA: TGTGCCAGCAGCCCACGGCCACTCCGAACCTACCCCCCAGATACGCAGTATTTT
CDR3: CASSPRPLRTYPPDTQYF

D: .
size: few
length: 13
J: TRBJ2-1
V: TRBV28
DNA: TGTGCCAGCAGCCCCGCAGGGGGGGCTGAGCAGTTCTTC
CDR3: CASSPAGGAEQFF

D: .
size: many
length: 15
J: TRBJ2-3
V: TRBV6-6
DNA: TGTGCCAGCAGTTACCCCACCGATCTAGAGGATACGCAGTATTTT
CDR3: CASSYPTDLEDTQYF

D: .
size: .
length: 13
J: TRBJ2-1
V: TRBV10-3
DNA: TGTGCCATCAGAACCCGGGACTACAATGAGCAGTTCTTC
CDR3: CAIRTRDYNEQFF

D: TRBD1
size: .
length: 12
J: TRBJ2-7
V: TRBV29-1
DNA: TGCAGCGTGAAGACAGGGTCCTACGAGCAGTACTTC
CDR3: CSVKTGSYEQYF

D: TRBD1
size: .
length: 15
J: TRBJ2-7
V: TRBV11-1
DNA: TGTGCCAGCAGCTTAGAACAGGGGTTTGGGTACGAGCAGTACTTC
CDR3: CASSLEQGFGYEQYF

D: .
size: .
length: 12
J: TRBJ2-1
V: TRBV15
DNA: TGTGCCACCAGCAGACCCGCGACGGAGCAGTTCTTC
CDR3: CATSRPATEQFF

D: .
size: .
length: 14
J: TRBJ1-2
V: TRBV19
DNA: TGTGCCAGTAGGGTGGGCATGGCTAACTATGGCTACACCTTC
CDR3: CASRVGMANYGYTF

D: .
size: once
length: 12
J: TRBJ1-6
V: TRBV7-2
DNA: TGTGCCAGCAGCTTGACAGATTCACCCCTCCACTTT
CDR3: CASSLTDSPLHF

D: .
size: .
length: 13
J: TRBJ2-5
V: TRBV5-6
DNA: TGTGCCAGCAGCCAAGACAGTAAAGAGACCCAGTACTTC
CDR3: CASSQDSKETQYF

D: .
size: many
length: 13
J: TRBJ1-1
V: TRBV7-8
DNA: TGTGCCAGCAGCCCAATCAAGACCGTCGAAGCTTTCTTT
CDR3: CASSPIKTVEAFF

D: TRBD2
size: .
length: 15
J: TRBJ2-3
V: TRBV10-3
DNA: TGTGCCATCAGTGGAGCGGGAGTAAACACAGATACGCAGTATTTT
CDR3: CAISGAGVNTDTQYF

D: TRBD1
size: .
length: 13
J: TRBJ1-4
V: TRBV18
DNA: TGTGCCAGCTCCGGGACAGGGAATGAAAAACTGTTTTTT
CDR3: CASSGTGNEKLFF

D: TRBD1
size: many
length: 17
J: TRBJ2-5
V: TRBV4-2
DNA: TGTGCCAGCAGCCCAAACTACAGGGGATCCCTCCAAGAGACCCAGTACTTC
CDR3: CASSPNYRGSLQETQYF

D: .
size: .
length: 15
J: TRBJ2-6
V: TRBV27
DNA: TGTGCCAGCAGTTACGCCAGCTCTGGGGCCAACGTCCTGACTTTC
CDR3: CASSYASSGANVLTF

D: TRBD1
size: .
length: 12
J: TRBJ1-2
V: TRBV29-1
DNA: TGCAGCGTTGCGGGACAGGGGGAAGGCTACACCTTC
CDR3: CSVAGQGEGYTF

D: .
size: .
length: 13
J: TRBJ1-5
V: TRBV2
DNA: TGTGCCAGCAGTCCCCTCCGCAATCAGCCCCAGCATTTT
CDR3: CASSPLRNQPQHF

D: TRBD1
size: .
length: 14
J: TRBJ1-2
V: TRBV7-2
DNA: TGTGCCAGCAGCTCTTCAGGGGGTGCCTATGGCTACACCTTC
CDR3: CASSSSGGAYGYTF

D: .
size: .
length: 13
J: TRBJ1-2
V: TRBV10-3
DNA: TGTGCCGTCAGTGTGACAGTTAACTATGGCTACACCTTC
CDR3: CAVSVTVNYGYTF

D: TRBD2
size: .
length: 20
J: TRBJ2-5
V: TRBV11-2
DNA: TGTGCCAGCAGCTTAGCGAGGGAAGGCCTCCTAGCGGAGCCACAAGAGACCCAGTACTTC
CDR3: CASSLAREGLLAEPQETQYF

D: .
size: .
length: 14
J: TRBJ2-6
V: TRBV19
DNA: TGTGCCAGTAGTGACCGACCTGGGGCCAACGTCCTGACTTTC
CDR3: CASSDRPGANVLTF

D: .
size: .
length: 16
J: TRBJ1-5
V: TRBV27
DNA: TGTGCCAGCAGTTTATTGGGCAGTCGGGGCAATCAGCCCCAGCATTTT
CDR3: CASSLLGSRGNQPQHF

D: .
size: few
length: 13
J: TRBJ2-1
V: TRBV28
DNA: TGTGCCAGCAGTTTAACTAGCTACAATGAGCAGTTCTTC
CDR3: CASSLTSYNEQFF

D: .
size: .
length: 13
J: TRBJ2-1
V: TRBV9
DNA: TGTGCCAGCAGCGGGACTGTGCACAATGAGCGGTTCTTC
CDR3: CASSGTVHNERFF

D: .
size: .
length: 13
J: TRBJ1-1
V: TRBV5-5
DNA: TGTGCCAGCAGCCGGGGGCCGACGAGTGAAGCTTTCTTT
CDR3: CASSRGPTSEAFF

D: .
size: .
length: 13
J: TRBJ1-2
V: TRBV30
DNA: TGTGTCTGGACTGTCGGACAAGTAGCAGGCTACACCTTC
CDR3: CVWTVGQVAGYTF

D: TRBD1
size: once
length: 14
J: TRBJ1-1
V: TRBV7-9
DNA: TGTGCCAGCAGCACTGGACAGGGATTCACTGAAGCTTTCTTT
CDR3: CASSTGQGFTEAFF

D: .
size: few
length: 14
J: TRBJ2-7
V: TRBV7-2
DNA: TGTGCCAGCAGCTTAGTTGGCAGCACTTACGAGCAGTACTTC
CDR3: CASSLVGSTYEQYF

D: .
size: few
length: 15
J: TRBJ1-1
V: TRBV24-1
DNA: TGTGCCACCAGTTCGGCAGGTTCTGCGGGCACTGAAGCTTTCTTT
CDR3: CATSSAGSAGTEAFF

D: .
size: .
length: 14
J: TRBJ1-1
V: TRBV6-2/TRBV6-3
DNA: TGTGCCAGCAATCTAGCTAGCTTCAACACTGAAGCTTTCTTT
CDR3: CASNLASFNTEAFF

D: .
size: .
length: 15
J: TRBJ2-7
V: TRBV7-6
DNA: TGTGCCAGCAGCTTAGCCGGTGACAGCCACTACGAGCAGTACTTC
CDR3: CASSLAGDSHYEQYF